This T cell receptor (beta chain) appears in the sequencing data of a study of T-cell memory formation after mild COVID-19. Remarks on this clonotype: The antigen remains undetermined.

Study-wide points: CD4+ clones that contracted lay mainly in CM and EM; CD8+ ones lay in EMRA. Clones from the second wave (peaking day 37) had unconfirmed SARS-CoV-2 specificity.

The TCR alpha and TCR beta cDNA libraries, bearing sample barcodes and UMIs, were generated by 5'RACE using constant-segment primers. TCRdb recomputed calls from the 5' RACE reads with MiXCR, one row per CDR3 protein. Of 110,000 to 150,000 distinct CDR3 sequences in the sample, approximately 25% are singletons; the top ten hold approximately 24%. Per germline, CDR1 SGHVS and CDR2 FNYEAQ. Trimming shortened V by 5 bases and J by 4 bases, and 10 bases separated the two germline ends. The CDR3 covers 13 residues. This TCR came from an adult woman who had mild COVID-19 (a few samples of this study predate the infection). Cell type and time point are not known. The chain couples TRBV7-6 to TRBJ2-3; TRBD2 might be the D (6 bases). Sequencing was done on a sample of PBMCs or a T cell subset sorted from them (not recorded which). The CDR3 nucleotides read TGTGCCAGCAGCCCACGACTAGCAGATACGCAGTATTTT. It translates to CASSPRLADTQYF.